The source of this T cell receptor beta chain is a study of blood T cell repertoires in COVID-19. Across the whole study: The United States, Italy and Spain were the sources of the acute and convalescent COVID-19 samples.

CDR1 SGHTS and CDR2 YDEGEE come from the germline V gene. V was pared by 4 bases and J by 7 bases, with 9 bases between. This CDR3 has 12 residues. Only in-frame clones appear in the TCRdb table, and some are missing; sequencing was by immunoSEQ multiplex PCR. The data hold 77,000 or so clones, with about 74% observed a single time. This clone occurred once. Source material: peripheral blood. V usage is TRBV5-8 and J usage is TRBJ1-5; D is uncertain. The receptor was derived from a human donor with acute or convalescent COVID-19. The donor label of this sample is uncertain. CDR3 in amino acids: CASSPGGQPQHF. The CDR3 nucleotides read TGTGCCAGCAGCCCAGGAGGGCAGCCCCAGCATTTT.